This is a list of T cell receptor beta chains from one sample in a study of blood T cell repertoires in COVID-19. Sequencing used immunoSEQ multiplex PCR; TCRdb keeps in-frame clones, though not all of them. The table lists 90,000 to 100,000 clones, around 85% of them singletons. The specimen sequenced was peripheral blood. Receptors were obtained from a human donor in a cohort sampled during active COVID-19. Each CDR3 is given with its conserved first and last residue. The D gene is left open where the match is weak. Part of the rows lack a size; the others show once, few, many or a class for expanded clones.

D gene: .; clone size: .; J gene: TRBJ2-5; V gene: TRBV7-7; CDR3 protein: CASSLEAGETQYF; CDR3 DNA: TGTGCCAGCAGCTTAGAAGCGGGAGAGACCCAGTACTTC
D gene: TRBD2; clone size: .; J gene: TRBJ2-7; V gene: TRBV7-2; CDR3 protein: CASSLLRGWAYEQYF; CDR3 DNA: TGTGCCAGCAGCTTACTGCGGGGGTGGGCCTACGAGCAGTACTTC
D gene: .; clone size: once; J gene: TRBJ2-5; V gene: TRBV5-4; CDR3 protein: CASSLGGRQETQYF; CDR3 DNA: TGTGCCAGCAGCTTGGGTGGGCGCCAAGAGACCCAGTACTTC
D gene: TRBD2; clone size: .; J gene: TRBJ2-1; V gene: TRBV5-4; CDR3 protein: CASSLGTSGLYNEQFF; CDR3 DNA: TGTGCCAGCAGCTTGGGGACTAGCGGACTCTACAATGAGCAGTTCTTC
D gene: .; clone size: .; J gene: TRBJ1-3; V gene: TRBV19; CDR3 protein: CASSRETGNTIYF; CDR3 DNA: TGTGCCAGTAGTAGGGAGACTGGAAACACCATATATTTT
D gene: TRBD2; clone size: .; J gene: TRBJ2-3; V gene: TRBV30; CDR3 protein: CAWSGRLAVTDTQYF; CDR3 DNA: TGTGCCTGGAGCGGGCGACTAGCGGTCACAGATACGCAGTATTTT
D gene: .; clone size: .; J gene: TRBJ2-3; V gene: TRBV6-4; CDR3 protein: CASSDGAGPSSTDTQYF; CDR3 DNA: TGTGCCAGCAGTGACGGCGCGGGGCCTTCTAGCACAGATACGCAGTATTTT
D gene: .; clone size: few; J gene: TRBJ2-2; V gene: TRBV5-1; CDR3 protein: CASSLELNGELFF; CDR3 DNA: TGCGCCAGCAGCTTGGAACTCAACGGGGAGCTGTTTTTT
D gene: .; clone size: .; J gene: TRBJ2-3; V gene: TRBV30; CDR3 protein: CAWSVWQSADTQYF; CDR3 DNA: TGTGCCTGGAGTGTATGGCAGAGCGCAGATACGCAGTATTTT
D gene: .; clone size: .; J gene: TRBJ1-5; V gene: TRBV24-1; CDR3 protein: CATTPLGGVQPQHF; CDR3 DNA: TGTGCCACCACCCCCCTGGGGGGTGTACAGCCCCAGCATTTT
D gene: .; clone size: .; J gene: TRBJ1-4; V gene: TRBV6-2/TRBV6-3; CDR3 protein: CASSYNRPDLQGATNEKLFF; CDR3 DNA: TGTGCCAGCAGTTACAATAGACCGGATTTACAGGGCGCAACTAATGAAAAACTGTTTTTT
D gene: .; clone size: once; J gene: TRBJ2-7; V gene: TRBV2; CDR3 protein: CASSVNGYEQYF; CDR3 DNA: TGTGCCAGCAGTGTAAACGGCTACGAGCAGTACTTC
D gene: .; clone size: .; J gene: TRBJ2-1; V gene: TRBV6-1; CDR3 protein: CASSERWGRGEQFF; CDR3 DNA: TGTGCCAGCAGTGAACGCTGGGGCCGCGGTGAGCAGTTCTTC
D gene: .; clone size: .; J gene: TRBJ2-7; V gene: TRBV6-4; CDR3 protein: CASSEVWDTAYEQYF; CDR3 DNA: TGTGCCAGCAGTGAGGTCTGGGACACTGCCTACGAGCAGTACTTC
D gene: .; clone size: .; J gene: TRBJ2-7; V gene: TRBV25-1; CDR3 protein: CASRGRSSYEQYF; CDR3 DNA: TGTGCCAGCAGGGGCCGTAGCTCCTACGAGCAGTACTTC
D gene: TRBD2; clone size: .; J gene: TRBJ2-3; V gene: TRBV19; CDR3 protein: CASSIRLASSTDTQYF; CDR3 DNA: TGTGCCAGTAGTATCCGACTAGCGTCTAGCACAGATACGCAGTATTTT
D gene: TRBD2; clone size: .; J gene: TRBJ2-3; V gene: TRBV7-3; CDR3 protein: CASSSVLAGSAQYF; CDR3 DNA: TGTGCCAGCAGCTCTGTCCTAGCGGGATCTGCGCAGTATTTT
D gene: .; clone size: .; J gene: TRBJ1-1; V gene: TRBV29-1; CDR3 protein: CSVPGRAGANTEAFF; CDR3 DNA: TGCAGCGTCCCCGGCAGGGCAGGCGCGAACACTGAAGCTTTCTTT
D gene: TRBD2; clone size: once; J gene: TRBJ2-1; V gene: TRBV7-3; CDR3 protein: CASSLTPTSGGNEQFF; CDR3 DNA: TGTGCCAGCAGCTTAACCCCGACTAGCGGGGGGAATGAGCAGTTCTTC
D gene: .; clone size: .; J gene: TRBJ2-7; V gene: TRBV5-1; CDR3 protein: CASSQPSGATREQYF; CDR3 DNA: TGCGCCAGCAGCCAACCCTCAGGGGCTACGAGGGAGCAGTACTTC
D gene: .; clone size: .; J gene: TRBJ1-5; V gene: TRBV6-1; CDR3 protein: CASSEARMSNQPQHF; CDR3 DNA: TGTGCCAGCAGTGAAGCTCGTATGTCTAATCAGCCCCAGCATTTT
D gene: TRBD1; clone size: once; J gene: TRBJ2-7; V gene: TRBV15; CDR3 protein: CATSREQGATSYEQYF; CDR3 DNA: TGTGCCACCAGCAGAGAACAGGGGGCTACGTCCTACGAGCAGTACTTC
D gene: TRBD2; clone size: .; J gene: TRBJ2-3; V gene: TRBV7-8; CDR3 protein: CASRPQIPTWTSGGLTDTQYF; CDR3 DNA: TGTGCCAGCAGACCTCAAATCCCCACCTGGACTAGCGGGGGGCTTACAGATACGCAGTATTTT
D gene: TRBD2; clone size: few; J gene: TRBJ2-3; V gene: TRBV7-2; CDR3 protein: CASSTRLAGRTDTQYF; CDR3 DNA: TGTGCCAGCAGCACTAGACTAGCGGGACGCACAGATACGCAGTATTTT
D gene: .; clone size: .; J gene: TRBJ1-3; V gene: TRBV9; CDR3 protein: CASSASSNTIYF; CDR3 DNA: TGTGCCAGCAGCGCGTCCTCCAACACCATATATTTT
D gene: .; clone size: .; J gene: TRBJ1-6; V gene: TRBV6-2/TRBV6-3; CDR3 protein: CASSYSTDTWSPLHF; CDR3 DNA: TGTGCCAGCAGTTACTCGACCGACACCTGGTCACCCCTCCACTTT
D gene: .; clone size: .; J gene: TRBJ1-6; V gene: TRBV2; CDR3 protein: CASSDGNTYNSPLHF; CDR3 DNA: TGTGCCAGCAGTGACGGGAACACATATAATTCACCCCTCCACTTT
D gene: TRBD2; clone size: few; J gene: TRBJ2-1; V gene: TRBV7-2; CDR3 protein: CASSLATSGSYSSYNEQFF; CDR3 DNA: TGTGCCAGCAGCTTGGCGACTAGCGGGAGCTATAGCTCCTACAATGAGCAGTTCTTC
D gene: .; clone size: .; J gene: TRBJ2-5; V gene: TRBV7-2; CDR3 protein: CASSTDRGETQYF; CDR3 DNA: TGTGCCAGCAGCACGGACAGAGGGGAGACCCAGTACTTC
D gene: .; clone size: .; J gene: TRBJ2-7; V gene: TRBV11-2; CDR3 protein: CASSFGLYEQYF; CDR3 DNA: TGTGCCAGCAGCTTTGGGCTCTACGAGCAGTACTTC
D gene: .; clone size: .; J gene: TRBJ1-5; V gene: TRBV9; CDR3 protein: CASSVTGAGGQPQHF; CDR3 DNA: TGTGCCAGCAGCGTAACCGGGGCGGGGGGTCAGCCCCAGCATTTT
D gene: .; clone size: .; J gene: TRBJ2-1; V gene: TRBV21-1; CDR3 protein: CASSKAQRTGMFF; CDR3 DNA: TGTGCCAGCAGCAAAGCGCAAAGGACAGGGATGTTCTTC
D gene: TRBD1; clone size: .; J gene: TRBJ1-2; V gene: TRBV24-1; CDR3 protein: CATTGGDSLFYGYTF; CDR3 DNA: TGTGCCACCACGGGGGGGGACAGCCTATTCTATGGCTACACCTTC
D gene: TRBD2; clone size: .; J gene: TRBJ2-7; V gene: TRBV28; CDR3 protein: CASSSSGSPYEQYF; CDR3 DNA: TGTGCCAGCAGCTCTAGCGGGAGCCCCTACGAGCAGTACTTC
D gene: TRBD2; clone size: few; J gene: TRBJ2-1; V gene: TRBV7-3; CDR3 protein: CASSVAGAYNEQFF; CDR3 DNA: TGTGCCAGCAGCGTAGCGGGGGCCTACAATGAGCAGTTCTTC
D gene: TRBD2; clone size: .; J gene: TRBJ2-1; V gene: TRBV7-3; CDR3 protein: CASSLLSGGRYNEQFF; CDR3 DNA: TGTGCCAGCAGCTTACTTTCGGGGGGTCGGTACAATGAGCAGTTCTTC
D gene: .; clone size: .; J gene: TRBJ2-5; V gene: TRBV15; CDR3 protein: CATSRGTEGGETQYF; CDR3 DNA: TGTGCCACCAGCAGAGGTACGGAGGGAGGAGAGACCCAGTACTTC
D gene: TRBD2; clone size: .; J gene: TRBJ2-3; V gene: TRBV4-3; CDR3 protein: CASSLGTSLETDTQYF; CDR3 DNA: TGCGCCAGCAGCCTAGGGACTAGTTTAGAGACAGATACGCAGTATTTT
D gene: .; clone size: .; J gene: TRBJ2-7; V gene: TRBV14; CDR3 protein: CASSQDAGQIYEQYF; CDR3 DNA: TGTGCCAGCAGCCAAGATGCGGGACAGATCTACGAGCAGTACTTC
D gene: TRBD2; clone size: .; J gene: TRBJ2-1; V gene: TRBV4-2; CDR3 protein: CASSQVSGGELVHEQFF; CDR3 DNA: TGTGCCAGCAGCCAAGTGAGCGGGGGGGAACTTGTGCATGAGCAGTTCTTC
D gene: TRBD2; clone size: .; J gene: TRBJ2-1; V gene: TRBV9; CDR3 protein: CASSVRAGGTYNEQFF; CDR3 DNA: TGTGCCAGCAGCGTAAGGGCGGGAGGCACCTACAATGAGCAGTTCTTC
D gene: .; clone size: .; J gene: TRBJ2-7; V gene: TRBV7-2; CDR3 protein: CASTLPTSLRRPEQYF; CDR3 DNA: TGTGCCAGCACCCTACCGACTAGTCTCAGACGCCCCGAGCAGTACTTC
D gene: TRBD1; clone size: .; J gene: TRBJ1-5; V gene: TRBV29-1; CDR3 protein: CSGTGPVMGYQPQHF; CDR3 DNA: TGCAGCGGGACAGGCCCCGTAATGGGTTATCAGCCCCAGCATTTT
D gene: .; clone size: .; J gene: TRBJ2-3; V gene: TRBV12-5; CDR3 protein: CASGAPYSTDTQYF; CDR3 DNA: TGTGCTAGTGGGGCCCCGTATTCCACAGATACGCAGTATTTT
D gene: .; clone size: .; J gene: TRBJ1-2; V gene: TRBV7-9; CDR3 protein: CASSLDPRDGYTF; CDR3 DNA: TGTGCCAGCAGCTTAGACCCGCGAGATGGCTACACCTTC
D gene: .; clone size: .; J gene: TRBJ2-1; V gene: TRBV27; CDR3 protein: CASSPGKGDWSSYNEQFF; CDR3 DNA: TGTGCCAGCAGCCCAGGGAAAGGAGATTGGAGCTCCTACAATGAGCAGTTCTTC
D gene: .; clone size: once; J gene: TRBJ2-1; V gene: TRBV19; CDR3 protein: CASSVASNNEQFF; CDR3 DNA: TGTGCCAGTAGTGTTGCGTCAAACAATGAGCAGTTCTTC
D gene: .; clone size: once; J gene: TRBJ2-7; V gene: TRBV3-1/TRBV3-2; CDR3 protein: CASSQGHSYEQYF; CDR3 DNA: TGTGCCAGCAGCCAAGGGCACTCCTACGAGCAGTACTTC
D gene: TRBD1; clone size: .; J gene: TRBJ2-3; V gene: TRBV5-5; CDR3 protein: CASSSQGARTDTQYF; CDR3 DNA: TGTGCCAGCAGCTCCCAGGGGGCTCGCACAGATACGCAGTATTTT
D gene: .; clone size: .; J gene: TRBJ2-5; V gene: TRBV23-1; CDR3 protein: CASSQTGTEKETQYF; CDR3 DNA: TGCGCCAGCAGTCAAACTGGGACTGAGAAAGAGACCCAGTACTTC
D gene: .; clone size: .; J gene: TRBJ1-3; V gene: TRBV5-1; CDR3 protein: CASKDTGTGNTIYF; CDR3 DNA: TGCGCCAGCAAGGATACAGGGACTGGAAACACCATATATTTT
D gene: .; clone size: .; J gene: TRBJ1-4; V gene: TRBV7-2; CDR3 protein: CASSLVHNEKLFF; CDR3 DNA: TGTGCCAGCAGCTTAGTTCATAATGAAAAACTGTTTTTT
D gene: TRBD1; clone size: .; J gene: TRBJ1-5; V gene: TRBV28; CDR3 protein: CASRGQGAGNQPQHF; CDR3 DNA: TGTGCCAGCCGCGGACAGGGGGCAGGTAATCAGCCCCAGCATTTT